Listed below are T cell receptor beta chains from one sample, sequenced in a study of cytomegalovirus exposure and HLA in healthy donors. The data were produced by immunoSEQ multiplex PCR, yet TCRdb's version contains in-frame clones alone and is incomplete. The table has about 110,000 clones, about two thirds seen once; the top ten hold over 2.5%. Sequenced input: PBMCs. The receptors shown here come from a female donor in good health and CMV-seronegative. The CDR3 runs from the conserved cysteine through the conserved F or W. A D gene is named only where the DNA matches it firmly. Expanded clones get a size class; other rows say once, few or many, or leave the size out.

TGTGCCAGCAGCTTAGGACAGGGGGCCTCTGGGGCCAACGTCCTGACTTTC | CASSLGQGASGANVLTF | TRBJ2-6 | 17 | TRBD1 | - | TRBV11-1
TGTGCCAGCGGCTCCCGGGGAGCAGGTGAGGAGCAGTACTTC | CASGSRGAGEEQYF | TRBJ2-7 | 14 | - | - | TRBV28
TGTGCCAGCAGACTAGCGGGGCCCTCCTACGAGCAGTACTTC | CASRLAGPSYEQYF | TRBJ2-7 | 14 | TRBD2 | - | TRBV7-2
TGTGCCAGTAGTAGCACAAACTCCTACGAGCAGTACTTC | CASSSTNSYEQYF | TRBJ2-7 | 13 | - | few | TRBV19
TGTGCCAGTAGCCCGGTGGGGGGAGATGAGCAGTTCTTC | CASSPVGGDEQFF | TRBJ2-1 | 13 | - | - | TRBV19
TGTGCCAGCAGTGAGCGGGCGGGAGGGCCAGGGGAGCAGTTCTTC | CASSERAGGPGEQFF | TRBJ2-1 | 15 | TRBD2 | - | TRBV2
TGCGCCAGCAGCTTGGTACAGGGCCAAGGCTACACCTTC | CASSLVQGQGYTF | TRBJ1-2 | 13 | - | - | TRBV5-1
TGTGCCAGCAGCCAAGATATCGTGCAGGGCCTAGATACGCAGTATTTT | CASSQDIVQGLDTQYF | TRBJ2-3 | 16 | - | once | TRBV14
TGTGCCAGCAGTAGGGGACTGGGAAACACCATATATTTT | CASSRGLGNTIYF | TRBJ1-3 | 13 | - | - | TRBV6-5
TGTGCCAGTAGTATAGTAGAGGGCGTCAATCAGCCCCAGCATTTT | CASSIVEGVNQPQHF | TRBJ1-5 | 15 | - | few | TRBV19
TGCGCCAGCAGCCAGGGACAGGGGGCCGTCACCTTC | CASSQGQGAVTF | TRBJ1-2 | 12 | TRBD1 | - | TRBV4-3
TGTGCCAGGCCTAACCCGACAGGGTCTTCCTACAATGAGCAGTTCTTC | CARPNPTGSSYNEQFF | TRBJ2-1 | 16 | TRBD1 | few | TRBV19
TGTGCCAGCAGCTCACTAGCGGGAGAACAGTACTTC | CASSSLAGEQYF | TRBJ2-7 | 12 | TRBD2 | - | TRBV5-5
TGTGCCAGCAGCAAAGGGGGCGCAGGGGAGACCCAGTACTTC | CASSKGGAGETQYF | TRBJ2-5 | 14 | TRBD1 | - | TRBV7-7
TGTGCCAGCAGCTTAGGCCCGACTAAGCGCTCCAACAATGAGCAGTTCTTC | CASSLGPTKRSNNEQFF | TRBJ2-1 | 17 | - | - | TRBV7-6
TGCGCCAGCAGCCCGGGACAGCGAAACACCATATATTTT | CASSPGQRNTIYF | TRBJ1-3 | 13 | TRBD1 | - | TRBV10-2
TGTGCCAGCAGCTTAGGAGGTGGACTAGCCACGGAGCAGTACTTC | CASSLGGGLATEQYF | TRBJ2-7 | 15 | TRBD2 | - | TRBV7-6
TGTGCCAGCAGCCCAGCCGGGACAGGGGGCATCGCTGAAGCTTTCTTT | CASSPAGTGGIAEAFF | TRBJ1-1 | 16 | TRBD1 | - | TRBV5-8
TGTGCCAGCAGCTTGGGGGGACTAGCGGCCTCCTACGAGCAGTACTTC | CASSLGGLAASYEQYF | TRBJ2-7 | 16 | TRBD2 | - | TRBV7-9
TGTGCCAGCAGTTTAGGGAGGGCAGAAGATACGCAGTATTTT | CASSLGRAEDTQYF | TRBJ2-3 | 14 | TRBD2 | - | TRBV28
TGTGCCAGCAGTGAAGGACAGGGGGATATCGGTGGCTACACCTTC | CASSEGQGDIGGYTF | TRBJ1-2 | 15 | TRBD1 | few | TRBV6-1
TGTGCCAGTAGTATAGATCCCGGGGTTAGCAATCAGCCCCAGCATTTT | CASSIDPGVSNQPQHF | TRBJ1-5 | 16 | - | once | TRBV19
TGTGCCAGCAGCTTAGGCCGGCGGGTTTCTGAAGCTTTCTTT | CASSLGRRVSEAFF | TRBJ1-1 | 14 | - | - | TRBV13
TGTGCCATCAGTGAGTCCCCAGTAAAACAGCCCCAGCATTTT | CAISESPVKQPQHF | TRBJ1-5 | 14 | - | - | TRBV10-3
TGTGCCAGCAGCCAAGTAACAGGGTTTTCTAGCACAGATACGCAGTATTTT | CASSQVTGFSSTDTQYF | TRBJ2-3 | 17 | - | few | TRBV7-6
TGTGCCAGCAGTTTATTACCGGTTCCGGAGACCCAGTACTTC | CASSLLPVPETQYF | TRBJ2-5 | 14 | - | - | TRBV27
TGTGCCAGCACCAAGACAGGGGCGGCTAACTATGGCTACACCTTC | CASTKTGAANYGYTF | TRBJ1-2 | 15 | TRBD1 | - | TRBV9
TGTGCCAGCAGCTTAGATCGGGGGGGAGGCGGATCAGATACGCAGTATTTT | CASSLDRGGGGSDTQYF | TRBJ2-3 | 17 | TRBD2 | few | TRBV11-3
TGTGCCTGGGACTACTACAATGAGCAGTTCTTC | CAWDYYNEQFF | TRBJ2-1 | 11 | - | - | TRBV30
TGTGCCAGCAGCAACGGTGAAGGTGGGGAGGACTACGAGCAGTACTTC | CASSNGEGGEDYEQYF | TRBJ2-7 | 16 | - | few | TRBV21-1
TGCGCCAGCAGCCACGGGACTGACTACGAGCAGTACTTC | CASSHGTDYEQYF | TRBJ2-7 | 13 | - | - | TRBV5-1
TGTGCCAGCAGCCCTTCAGGGAATGTAGACGAGCAGTACTTC | CASSPSGNVDEQYF | TRBJ2-7 | 14 | - | - | TRBV9
TGTGCCAGCAGCTTAGCGCTAGGGACAGTCGGCTATGGCTACACCTTC | CASSLALGTVGYGYTF | TRBJ1-2 | 16 | TRBD1 | few | TRBV7-2
TGTGCCAGCAGCCCGGGACTGGGAATCCACGAGCAGTACTTC | CASSPGLGIHEQYF | TRBJ2-7 | 14 | - | - | TRBV5-6
TGCGCCACCCGGGGACGGACAGATTCCTACGAGCAGTACTTC | CATRGRTDSYEQYF | TRBJ2-7 | 14 | - | - | TRBV5-1
TGTGCCACCAAGGCCCGGGACTCTGATACGCAGTATTTT | CATKARDSDTQYF | TRBJ2-3 | 13 | - | once | TRBV2
TGTGCCAGCAGCTTAGTGAGTAGCGGGAGAACCGGGGAGCTGTTTTTT | CASSLVSSGRTGELFF | TRBJ2-2 | 16 | TRBD2 | - | TRBV7-9
TGTGCCACCAGCAGAGCTACAGGGAAGCGCCACGAGCAGTACTTC | CATSRATGKRHEQYF | TRBJ2-7 | 15 | - | - | TRBV15
TGTGCCAGCAGTTTACTAGCGGGAGGCCAGCAGTTCTTC | CASSLLAGGQQFF | TRBJ2-1 | 13 | TRBD2 | once | TRBV7-2
TGTGCCAGTGGGACTAGCGGGGGGCCGGGAGATACGCAGTATTTT | CASGTSGGPGDTQYF | TRBJ2-3 | 15 | TRBD2 | few | TRBV19
TGCAGCGTTGCGGTAATCCTCATGAACACTGAAGCTTTCTTT | CSVAVILMNTEAFF | TRBJ1-1 | 14 | - | few | TRBV29-1
TGCTCAGCGGGTGGTATGCCCAACTCCTACGAGCAGTACTTC | CSAGGMPNSYEQYF | TRBJ2-7 | 14 | - | - | TRBV29-1
TGTGCCAGCAGGAGACAGGGGAATAGGGAGACCCAGTACTTC | CASRRQGNRETQYF | TRBJ2-5 | 14 | TRBD1 | - | TRBV6-5
TGTGCCAGCAGCAGTCGGGGGAACTATGGCTACACCTTC | CASSSRGNYGYTF | TRBJ1-2 | 13 | - | - | TRBV5-4
TGTGCCAGCAGCCAAGGGGGCCAACTAGCGGAGTTAGAGACCCAGTACTTC | CASSQGGQLAELETQYF | TRBJ2-5 | 17 | TRBD2 | once | TRBV4-2
TGCGCCAGCAGATGGAGTGGCGGGAGAAACCCGGAGCAGTTCTTC | CASRWSGGRNPEQFF | TRBJ2-1 | 15 | TRBD2 | few | TRBV5-1
TGTGCCAGCCTCCTGAACACTGAAGCTTTCTTT | CASLLNTEAFF | TRBJ1-1 | 11 | - | - | TRBV28
TGTGCCAGCAGCTTAGTTACGGCGGCAACTAATGAAAAACTGTTTTTT | CASSLVTAATNEKLFF | TRBJ1-4 | 16 | - | - | TRBV7-2
TGTGCCAGCAGCTCCATTGGGGGCGGTACGCAGTATTTT | CASSSIGGGTQYF | TRBJ2-3 | 13 | - | - | TRBV7-6
TGCGCCAGCAGCTTGGATCGGCAGGGTGGCTCCTACGAGCAGTACTTC | CASSLDRQGGSYEQYF | TRBJ2-7 | 16 | - | once | TRBV5-1
TGTGCCAGCAGCTTAGGAGGCTCCTACAATGAGCAGTTCTTC | CASSLGGSYNEQFF | TRBJ2-1 | 14 | - | - | TRBV11-3
TGTGCCAGCAGCGTTTATGGACTGGTCTCGGAGACCCAGTACTTC | CASSVYGLVSETQYF | TRBJ2-5 | 15 | - | few | TRBV9